One sample yielded the 16 T cell receptor beta chains listed below, sequenced in a study of shared clonotypes between healthy human individuals (dated by TCRdb to 2018 to 2021). Receptor amplification or capture employed the immunoSEQ multiplex PCR assay. As stored in TCRdb, this immuneACCESS dataset retains in-frame rearrangements with V and J assigned. A fraction of the clones does not appear; measured against another copy, unresolved V genes explain less than half of the discrepancy, and the remainder lacks a known reason. This sample holds some 1,600,000 clones; approximately 98% were observed only once. The top ten hold around 0.47% of the sample. Sequencing input: naive CD4+ T cells sorted from blood. Read against the paper, the sample's cell subset or site label means: CD45RA+ positively selected. The receptors were sampled from a man aged 25-40 years in good health.

This clone has a single count. The CDR3 bases are TGTGCCAGCGGCGGGGGAGGGGCCAACAATCAGCCCCAGCATTTT. Translated, it gives CASGGGGANNQPQHF. This chain links TRBV28 with TRBJ1-5, with a tentative D call TRBD1 (5 bases). Trimming shortened V by 8 bases and J by 3 bases, and 17 bases separated the two germline ends. Germline CDR1 is MDHEN and CDR2 is SYDVKM. This CDR3 is built from 15 residues.

The genes are TRBV9 and TRBJ1-3; a weak D match, TRBD1 (6 bases). Trimming took 4 bases from V and 3 from J, leaving 14 bases between them. CDR1 is SGDLS, CDR2 YYNGEE, per germline. The CDR3 is 15 residues long. As DNA, the CDR3 is TGTGCCAGCAGCCCCCTTGGACAGCTTGGAAACACCATATATTTT. Its protein product is CASSPLGQLGNTIYF.

Turning to this clone: The sample holds other DNA sequences that translate to the same CDR3. The genes are TRBV5-1 and TRBJ2-7; D is unclear. The germline V gene has CDR1 SGHRS and CDR2 YFSETQ. Trimming shortened V by 0 bases and J by 2 bases, and 6 bases separated the two germline ends. This CDR3 has 13 amino acids. CDR3 sequence: CASSLARTYEQYF. The CDR3 nucleotides read TGCGCCAGCAGCTTGGCAAGGACCTACGAGCAGTACTTC.

V and J are TRBV12-5 and TRBJ2-1, with 9 positions matching TRBD1. The ends lost 0 bases at V and 9 bases at J; junction bases unmatched: 9. The CDR3 has 16 amino acids. In germline, CDR1 is LGHNT, CDR2 FRNRAP. CDR3 protein: CASGLVLGQGLSEQFF. In DNA, the CDR3 is TGTGCTAGTGGTTTGGTACTGGGACAGGGTCTCAGTGAGCAGTTCTTC.

The rearrangement links TRBV6-6 to TRBJ1-4; weak D call: TRBD1 (5 bases). The CDR3 spans 15 residues. CDR1 MNHNY and CDR2 SVGAGI come from the germline V gene (reference sequence). With 3 bases removed from V and 5 bases from J, the gap between germline ends came to 13 bases. The CDR3 bases are TGTGCCAGCAGTTATGTTGGGGCGCGAAATGAAAAACTGTTTTTT. It codes for CASSYVGARNEKLFF.

V and J are TRBV2 and TRBJ2-5; D perhaps matches TRBD2 (7 bases). V lost 8 bases, J lost 4 bases, and 8 bases lay in between. CDR3 length: 11 amino acids. From germline, CDR1 is SNHLY and CDR2 FYNNEI. The CDR3 is CASRGAETQYF. CDR3 DNA sequence: TGTGCCAGCCGGGGGGCAGAGACCCAGTACTTC.

CDR3 nucleotide sequence: TGCGCCAGCAGCTTGATTAGCGCAGGCAGGTCCAATGAGCAGTTCTTC. Protein product: CASSLISAGRSNEQFF. The chain has TRBV5-1 and TRBJ2-1; D perhaps matches TRBD2 (5 bases). The V gene's germline CDR1 is SGHRS and CDR2 YFSETQ. This CDR3 comprises 16 residues. V lost 1 base and J 6 bases, leaving 17 bases between the germline ends. Supplemented by reference TRBV5-1 and TRBJ2-1, the full variable domain reads KAGVTQTPRYLIKTRGQQVTLSCSPISGHRSVSWYQQTPGQGLQFLFEYFSETQRNKGNFPGRFSGRQFSNSRSEMNVSTLELGDSALYLCASSLISAGRSNEQFFGPGTRLTVL.

J is TRBJ1-4 and V is TRBV7-2; TRBD1 matches 7 bases. CDR1 is SGHTA and CDR2 is FQGNSA in the germline V gene. Trimming took 0 bases from V and 11 from J; bases not matched to a gene: 6. This CDR3 comprises 14 residues. The CDR3 DNA follows: TGTGCCAGCAGCTTAGCAGACAGGGTGGGGAAACTGTTTTTT. This encodes CASSLADRVGKLFF.

V gene TRBV6-5 combines with J gene TRBJ2-5; TRBD2 might be the D (5 bases). The CDR3 is made up of 14 amino acids. Germline lookup yields CDR1 MNHEY and CDR2 SVGAGI. The germline V and J ends were trimmed by 5 bases and 1 base, with 11 bases remaining between them. CDR3 DNA sequence: TGTGCCAGCAGTATAAGCCGGGGCCAAGAGACCCAGTACTTC. This codes for CASSISRGQETQYF.

As to this clone: Distinct nucleotide sequences in the sample also encode this CDR3. The J gene is TRBJ2-7, the V gene TRBV9; 8 bases are a match to TRBD2. The germline CDR1 and CDR2 sequences are SGDLS and YYNGEE. The V and J ends lost 0 bases and 3 bases, in that order; junction bases with no gene match: 2. This CDR3 has 14 amino acids. The CDR3 loop reads CASSVGLAGYEQYF. For the CDR3, the DNA is TGTGCCAGCAGCGTAGGTCTAGCGGGCTACGAGCAGTACTTC.

CDR3 coding DNA: TGCGCCAGCAGCTTGGAAAGTAGCTCCCGATTCTCCTACGAGCAGTACTTC. It translates to CASSLESSSRFSYEQYF. V usage is TRBV5-1 and J usage is TRBJ2-7; no clear D. Germline CDR1 and CDR2: SGHRS and YFSETQ. The CDR3 is 17 residues long. The germline V and J ends were trimmed by 0 bases and 0 bases, with 16 bases remaining between them.

This clone has just one count. The chain employs TRBV9 and TRBJ2-3; D is unclear. With 3 bases removed from V and 3 bases from J, the gap between germline ends came to 17 bases. In germline, CDR1 is SGDLS, CDR2 YYNGEE. This CDR3 region has 16 residues. The CDR3 DNA follows: TGTGCCAGCAGCGCCCGACTGGACGCTGCTACAGATACGCAGTATTTT. This codes for CASSARLDAATDTQYF.

The chain joins TRBV5-4 to TRBJ1-2; a possible D gene is TRBD1 (5 bases). The germline V gene encodes CDR1 SGHNT and CDR2 YYREEE (reference sequence). The length of the CDR3 is 16 residues. Deletions cut 1 base from V and 4 bases from J, with 17 bases between. The CDR3: CASSLWGRGLTYGYTF. CDR3 nucleotide sequence: TGTGCCAGCAGCTTGTGGGGTCGGGGGTTGACCTATGGCTACACCTTC.

The chain combines TRBV6-6 with TRBJ1-4; D gene unclear. V shed 7 bases and J shed 12 bases, with 24 bases lying between them. The CDR3 has 15 amino acids. Germline V gene data show CDR1 as MNHNY and CDR2 as SVGAGI (reference sequence). The DNA for the CDR3 is TGTGCCAGCACCGCGGGCGGGAGGGTGTCACGAGAACTGTTTTTT. Amino acids: CASTAGGRVSRELFF.

V usage is TRBV6-4 and J usage is TRBJ2-1, with TRBD2 matching 8 bases. Per germline, CDR1 MRHNA and CDR2 SNTAGT. The CDR3 consists of 15 residues. V dropped 6 bases and J dropped 6; count of bases not matched to a gene: 10. DNA for the CDR3: TGTGCCAGCAGAACGACCGGGACTAGTAGCAATGAGCAGTTCTTC. Residues: CASRTTGTSSNEQFF.

The CDR3 DNA follows: TGCGCCAGCAGCCCGCAACCAGGGGGCAATACTGGAAACACCATATATTTT. Its protein product is CASSPQPGGNTGNTIYF. The chain uses TRBV5-1 and TRBJ1-3; 8 bases fit TRBD1. The V and J ends lost 4 bases and 2 bases, in that order; junction bases with no gene match: 11. CDR1 is SGHRS and CDR2 is YFSETQ in the germline V gene. The CDR3 length is 17 residues.